This T cell receptor beta chain was documented in a study of blood T cell repertoires in COVID-19. Study-level background: COVID-19 samples collected from the United States, Italy and Spain covered acute and convalescent phases.

Produced via immunoSEQ multiplex PCR; TCRdb's table is partial and in-frame only. In the table there are 70,000 or so clones, about 80% of which are singletons. Trimming cost V 0 bases and J 1 base, with 10 bases left between them. The CDR3 contains 15 residues. Germline CDR1 and CDR2: SGHKS and YYEKEE (reference sequence). The source of this sequence is a woman in her sixties or seventies with acute or convalescent COVID-19. The sample consisted of peripheral blood. The rearrangement joins TRBV5-5 to TRBJ1-2; D not resolved. The chain's CDR3 is CASSLAEIVNYGYTF. Here the CDR3 DNA reads TGTGCCAGCAGCTTGGCCGAGATTGTTAACTATGGCTACACCTTC.